This entry lists 22 T cell receptor beta chains sequenced from one sample in a study of beta chain features in type 1 diabetes. Reverse transcribing all isolated RNA meant expressed TCRB transcripts were sequenced. This table comes from immunoSEQ multiplex PCR, and its TCRdb copy is limited to in-frame clones, with some not included. Of more than 300,000 clones listed, around 15% are singletons. Source material: naive CD4+ T cells from blood. These receptors originate from a woman aged 18-29 years in good health.

The count of this clone is one. The rearrangement uses TRBV13 and TRBJ2-7; 8 bases fit TRBD1. J lost 1 base, V lost 5 bases, and 7 bases had no gene match. The CDR3 is made up of 15 amino acids. The germline CDR1 and CDR2 sequences are PRHDT and FYEKMQ (reference sequence). CDR3 nucleotides: TGTGCCAGCAGCACGCGACAGGGGCCTTCCTACGAGCAGTACTTC. Translation gives CASSTRQGPSYEQYF.

This clone was detected a few times. The gene calls are TRBV30 and TRBJ2-1, with TRBD1 matching 10 bases. The CDR3 consists of 15 residues. Germline V gene sequence: CDR1 GTSNPN, CDR2 SVGIG (reference sequence). J gave up 2 bases and V 2 bases, and 3 bases lay outside the gene matches. The CDR3 loop reads CAWSWDRGPYNEQFF. The CDR3 coding sequence is TGTGCCTGGAGTTGGGACAGGGGTCCCTACAATGAGCAGTTCTTC.

This clone was seen only a few times. The chain recombines TRBV2 with TRBJ1-5, with D unclear. Trimming removed 3 bases from V and 3 bases from J, with 6 bases in between. Germline V gives CDR1 SNHLY, CDR2 FYNNEI. The CDR3 is 13 amino acids. The CDR3 DNA follows: TGTGCCAGCAGTGATTTAGTCAATCAGCCCCAGCATTTT. Its protein product is CASSDLVNQPQHF. The whole variable domain, remainder taken from reference TRBV2 and TRBJ1-5, is EPEVTQTPSHQVTQMGQEVILRCVPISNHLYFYWYRQILGQKVEFLVSFYNNEISEKSEIFDDQFSVERPDGSNFTLKIRSTKLEDSAMYFCASSDLVNQPQHFGDGTRLSIL.

In this sample, this clone turned up a few times. The chain employs TRBV19 and TRBJ2-2, with 9 bases identical to TRBD1. Unmatched junction bases numbered 12, after V lost 8 bases and J lost 8 bases. CDR3 length: 15 amino acids. Germline values: CDR1 LNHDA, CDR2 SQIVND (reference sequence). CDR3 sequence: CASLSGTGFVGELFF. The CDR3 region has the DNA TGTGCCAGTCTTTCCGGGACAGGGTTCGTTGGGGAGCTGTTTTTT.

In DNA form, the CDR3 reads TGTGCCAGCAGTTTCCCCAGGGGGCCAGATACGCAGTATTTT. Its translation: CASSFPRGPDTQYF. This sequence joins TRBV28 and TRBJ2-3; 8 bases are a match to TRBD1. The V segment lost 3 bases and the J segment 4 bases; nucleotides outside the gene matches: 3. CDR3 length: 14 residues. Germline CDR1 and CDR2: MDHEN and SYDVKM.

V usage is TRBV5-1 and J usage is TRBJ1-2, with D possibly TRBD1 on 5 matching bases. The CDR3 runs to 13 residues. Trimming shortened V by 4 bases and J by 4 bases, and 11 bases separated the two germline ends. Germline values: CDR1 SGHRS, CDR2 YFSETQ. The CDR3 DNA sequence: TGCGCCAGCAGCGCGGACACAACCTATGGCTACACCTTC. This translates into CASSADTTYGYTF.

This clone has only a few counts. The V and J genes are TRBV5-1 and TRBJ2-1; weak D call: TRBD2 (6 bases). This CDR3 comprises 15 residues. V was clipped by 0 bases and J by 0 bases, with 7 bases between them. Per the germline V gene, CDR1 is SGHRS and CDR2 is YFSETQ. In DNA form, the CDR3 reads TGCGCCAGCAGCTTGGACGGGAGCTCCTACAATGAGCAGTTCTTC. It codes for CASSLDGSSYNEQFF.

The chain combines TRBV5-1 with TRBJ2-7; perhaps TRBD1 as D (5 bases). The CDR3 has 13 residues. V was shortened by 1 base and J by 3 bases, with 8 bases between the two germline ends. The V gene's germline CDR1 is SGHRS and CDR2 YFSETQ. Here the CDR3 reads CASSLRDSYEQYF. The CDR3 DNA reads TGCGCCAGCAGCTTGAGAGACAGCTACGAGCAGTACTTC.

The chain is built from TRBV10-3 and TRBJ2-1; 7 nucleotides match TRBD2. Per the germline V gene, CDR1 is ENHRY and CDR2 is SYGVKD. The length of the CDR3 is 15 residues. Trimming removed 5 bases from V and 3 bases from J; junction bases left unmatched: 7. Here the CDR3 DNA reads TGTGCCATCAGTCGGGAGGTCATTAGCTACAATGAGCAGTTCTTC. It specifies CAISREVISYNEQFF.

This clone was counted only a few times. The V call is TRBV6-6, the J call TRBJ2-3, with D possibly being TRBD1 (5 bases). Germline V gene data show CDR1 as MNHNY and CDR2 as SVGAGI (reference sequence). The CDR3 sequence is 12 residues long. Trimming left V 6 bases short and J 4 bases short, with 8 bases between. CDR3 residues: CASSTTADTQYF. The CDR3 DNA sequence: TGTGCCAGCAGCACGACAGCAGATACGCAGTATTTT.

The chain carries TRBV6-5 and TRBJ2-7; 8 bases line up with TRBD1. Germline V gene data show CDR1 as MNHEY and CDR2 as SVGAGI. The CDR3 length is 12 residues. The V and J ends lost 8 bases and 4 bases, in that order; junction bases with no gene match: 4. In DNA, the CDR3 is TGTGCCAGCTTTGACAGGGGTTACGAGCAGTACTTC. Protein sequence: CASFDRGYEQYF.

The chain has TRBV11-3 and TRBJ2-3; 12 bases fit TRBD2. CDR3 length: 16 residues. V lost 3 bases and J lost 6; bases outside the gene matches: 7. Germline V CDR1 and CDR2: SGHNT, YENEEA. The CDR3 here is CASSLGLAGLGDTQYF. The CDR3 nucleotides are TGTGCCAGCAGCTTGGGACTAGCGGGCCTGGGGGATACGCAGTATTTT. Full variable domain (missing parts from reference TRBV11-3 and TRBJ2-3): EAGVVQSPRYKIIEKKQPVAFWCNPISGHNTLYWYLQNLGQGPELLIRYENEEAVDDSQLPKDRFSAERLKGVDSTLKIQPAELGDSAVYLCASSLGLAGLGDTQYFGPGTRLTVL.

This sequence joins TRBV18 and TRBJ2-7, with 10 nucleotides matching TRBD2. Germline loops: CDR1 KGHSH, CDR2 LQKENI. The V segment lost 3 bases and the J segment 5 bases; nucleotides outside the gene matches: 7. CDR3 size: 15 residues. CDR3 in amino acids: CASSPLAGDRDEQYF. The CDR3 DNA reads TGTGCCAGCTCACCCCTAGCGGGAGACAGGGACGAGCAGTACTTC.

The genes are TRBV5-1 and TRBJ2-1; the match to TRBD2 covers 7 bases. The germline CDR1 and CDR2 sequences are SGHRS and YFSETQ. The ends lost 1 base at V and 7 bases at J; junction bases unmatched: 5. This CDR3 region has 14 residues. The CDR3 spells CASSLFTSANEQFF. The CDR3 nucleotides read TGCGCCAGCAGCTTGTTTACTAGCGCTAATGAGCAGTTCTTC.

The rearrangement links TRBV7-3 to TRBJ1-2; maybe TRBD1 (5 bases). Germline V lookup: CDR1 SGHTA, CDR2 FQGTGA. The V end was cut by 0 bases, the J end by 4 bases, with 12 bases between. The CDR3 consists of 15 residues. CDR3 coding DNA: TGTGCCAGCAGCTTAACGTTCCAGGGTCCCTATGGCTACACCTTC. Its protein product is CASSLTFQGPYGYTF.

The chain couples TRBV28 to TRBJ2-4; D unresolved. The CDR3 has 14 amino acids. V was pared by 4 bases and J by 0 bases, with 7 bases between. Germline V gene sequence: CDR1 MDHEN, CDR2 SYDVKM. The CDR3 is CASSSPPAKNIQYF. The CDR3 DNA reads TGTGCCAGCAGTTCCCCTCCAGCCAAAAACATTCAGTACTTC.

This clone was seen more than once but under ten times. The V and J genes are TRBV29-1 and TRBJ1-2, with a tentative D call TRBD1 (6 bases). In germline, CDR1 is SQVTM, CDR2 ANQGSEA. The length of the CDR3 is 13 residues. Deletions cut 6 bases from V and 4 bases from J, with 15 bases between. In DNA, the CDR3 is TGCAGCGTGCAACAGGGCTGGGGCTATGGCTACACCTTC. Amino acid sequence: CSVQQGWGYGYTF.

The chain is built from TRBV29-1 and TRBJ1-4, with D perhaps matching TRBD1 (6 bases). V lost 8 bases and J lost 5, with 12 bases in between. Looked up from germline, CDR1 is SQVTM and CDR2 is ANQGSEA. The CDR3 loop spans 12 amino acids. Here the CDR3 DNA reads TGCAGCATAAGTCAGGGGAATGAAAAACTGTTTTTT. Amino acids: CSISQGNEKLFF.

This clone showed up just once. One end of the junction fails to match germline, which may point to a read error. The chain links TRBV20-1 to TRBJ2-7; 12 bases are a match to TRBD1. Germline CDR1 and CDR2: DFQATT and SNEGSKA (reference sequence). This CDR3 spans 11 amino acids. The DNA for the CDR3 is TGCAGTGCTAGAGAGGGGGACAGGGGGCTTTTC. Amino acids: CSAREGDRGLF.

The chain couples TRBV6-5 to TRBJ2-5; 11 positions match TRBD1. The CDR3 has 15 residues. CDR1 is MNHEY, CDR2 SVGAGI, per germline. Trimming took 5 bases from V and 3 from J; bases not matched to a gene: 5. CDR3: CASSTRTGGKETQYF. The CDR3 DNA reads TGTGCCAGCAGTACTCGGACAGGGGGCAAAGAGACCCAGTACTTC.

This clone was counted a single time. The chain joins TRBV5-1 to TRBJ1-1, with a possible D match to TRBD1 (5 bases). The CDR3 length is 15 residues. Germline lookup yields CDR1 SGHRS and CDR2 YFSETQ. The V end lost 2 bases, the J end lost 3 bases, and 14 bases lay between the germline ends. Here the CDR3 reads CASSFLGQGYTEAFF. The CDR3 nucleotides read TGCGCCAGCAGCTTTTTGGGGCAGGGATACACTGAAGCTTTCTTT.

The V call is TRBV5-4, the J call TRBJ2-1, with a weak D call TRBD2 (6 bases). Germline V gene data show CDR1 as SGHNT and CDR2 as YYREEE (reference sequence). Trimming left V 0 bases short and J 9 bases short, with 16 bases between. The CDR3 sequence is 15 residues long. CDR3 sequence (DNA): TGTGCCAGCAGCTTGGTGACTAGTTATATCGGTGAGCAGTTCTTC. Residues: CASSLVTSYIGEQFF.